These 23 T cell receptor beta chains originate from one sample sequenced in a study of early stage breast cancer tumors. This table comes from immunoSEQ multiplex PCR, and its TCRdb copy is limited to in-frame clones, with some not included. The data show 11,000 to 15,000 clones, about 80% seen once. The sample was normal breast tissue next to the tumor. The receptors were gathered from a person aged 50-59 years with breast cancer.

The chain has TRBV29-1 and TRBJ1-2; D remains unclear. Germline values: CDR1 SQVTM, CDR2 ANQGSEA. The ends were cut back, 7 bases at V and 1 base at J, with 13 bases in the middle. The CDR3 has 13 residues. CDR3 residues: CSAETGNNYGYTF. Written as DNA, the CDR3 is TGCAGCGCTGAGACGGGAAATAACTATGGCTACACCTTC.

The chain carries TRBV29-1 and TRBJ2-7, with 12 bases identical to TRBD2. Germline V gives CDR1 SQVTM, CDR2 ANQGSEA. The CDR3 spans 16 residues. The CDR3: CSCSSGRALETYEQYF. CDR3 DNA: TGCAGTTGTTCTAGCGGGAGGGCCCTAGAGACCTACGAGCAGTACTTC.

The chain combines TRBV29-1 with TRBJ2-7; D is unclear. Trimming stripped 3 bases from V and 4 bases from J, with 19 bases between. Germline assignment: CDR1 SQVTM and CDR2 ANQGSEA. This CDR3 comprises 15 residues. CDR3 sequence: CSVDASSSKSYEQYF. CDR3 bases: TGCAGCGTTGATGCAAGTTCCAGTAAATCGTACGAGCAGTACTTC.

This clone showed up just once. The chain has TRBV29-1 and TRBJ2-3; 15 nucleotides match TRBD2. From germline, CDR1 is SQVTM and CDR2 ANQGSEA. V lost 4 bases, J lost 8 bases, and 4 bases stayed unmatched. CDR3 length: 14 residues. The CDR3 region is CSVGGLAGGTTQYF. The CDR3 DNA sequence: TGCAGCGTTGGCGGACTAGCGGGAGGGACTACGCAGTATTTT.

This chain connects TRBV6-5 to TRBJ2-7; no reliable D call. CDR1 is MNHEY and CDR2 is SVGAGI in the germline V gene. V lost 2 bases, J lost 2 bases, and 13 bases lay in between. The CDR3 contains 15 residues. CDR3: CASSYVSPPPYEQYF. CDR3 DNA sequence: TGTGCCAGCAGTTACGTCAGCCCTCCCCCCTACGAGCAGTACTTC.

V is TRBV10-1 and J is TRBJ2-3; D is undetermined. Deletions cut 0 bases from V and 7 bases from J, with 8 bases between. In germline, CDR1 is WNHNN, CDR2 SYGVQD (reference sequence). This CDR3 spans 13 amino acids. As DNA, the CDR3 is TGCGCCAGCAGTGAGTCATCCCGAAATACGCAGTATTTT. Its protein product is CASSESSRNTQYF.

This sequence joins TRBV4-3 and TRBJ2-1; perhaps TRBD2 as D (6 bases). This CDR3 is built from 16 residues. CDR1 is LGHNA and CDR2 is YSLEER in the germline V gene. The germline V and J ends were trimmed by 0 bases and 2 bases, with 11 bases remaining between them. As DNA, the CDR3 is TGCGCCAGCAGCCAAGATGGCGGGAACACCTACAATGAGCAGTTCTTC. This sequence encodes CASSQDGGNTYNEQFF.

J is TRBJ1-1 and V is TRBV4-3; a weak D match, TRBD1 (5 bases). The V end lost 0 bases, the J end lost 0 bases, and 11 bases lay between the germline ends. Per germline, CDR1 LGHNA and CDR2 YSLEER. The CDR3 is 16 residues long. CDR3 nucleotides: TGCGCCAGCAGCCAAGATTGGACACCTCTGAACACTGAAGCTTTCTTT. It specifies CASSQDWTPLNTEAFF.

This sequence joins TRBV18 and TRBJ2-6, with 12 bases fitting TRBD1. J lost 3 bases, V lost 2 bases, and 5 bases had no gene match. The CDR3 length is 18 residues. In germline, CDR1 is KGHSH, CDR2 LQKENI. This CDR3 reads CASSPSGQGAGGANVLTF. DNA for the CDR3: TGTGCCAGCTCACCATCGGGACAGGGGGCAGGTGGGGCCAACGTCCTGACTTTC.

V and J are TRBV4-1 and TRBJ2-6; D might be TRBD1 or TRBD2, each matching 6 bases. V was clipped by 0 bases and J by 0 bases, with 15 bases between them. The CDR3 has 19 residues. CDR1 and CDR2 from the germline V gene are MGHRA and YSYEKL. The CDR3 region has the DNA TGCGCCAGCAGCCAAGATGGGGGGTTGGACAGCTCTGGGGCCAACGTCCTGACTTTC. Translated: CASSQDGGLDSSGANVLTF.

The chain is built from TRBV29-1 and TRBJ1-3, with D perhaps matching TRBD1 (6 bases). In germline, CDR1 is SQVTM, CDR2 ANQGSEA. Trimming stripped 3 bases from V and 0 bases from J, with 15 bases between. The CDR3 runs 16 residues. The CDR3 coding sequence is TGCAGCGTTGAGACGGGCGACAGGAGCTCTGGAAACACCATATATTTT. It specifies CSVETGDRSSGNTIYF.

The rearrangement uses TRBV7-2 and TRBJ2-5, with TRBD2 matching 9 bases. Germline trimming cut 6 bases from V and 1 base from J; bases unmatched to any gene: 3. There are 14 residues in the CDR3. The germline V gene encodes CDR1 SGHTA and CDR2 FQGNSA. The CDR3, as DNA: TGTGCCAGCAGTAGCGGGGGCCTCCAAGAGACCCAGTACTTC. This gives the protein CASSSGGLQETQYF.

This rearrangement joins TRBV5-1 to TRBJ1-3; D not certain. CDR3 size: 14 residues. Deletions cut 0 bases from V and 2 bases from J, with 6 bases between. CDR1 and CDR2 from the germline V gene are SGHRS and YFSETQ. The CDR3 DNA sequence: TGCGCCAGCAGCTTGGAGCTGACTGGAAACACCATATATTTT. Protein: CASSLELTGNTIYF.

This clone has only one observation. The chain recombines TRBV9 with TRBJ1-4; the match to TRBD1 covers 7 bases. Germline lookup yields CDR1 SGDLS and CDR2 YYNGEE. V dropped 0 bases and J dropped 4; count of bases not matched to a gene: 0. The CDR3 has 14 amino acids. Here the CDR3 reads CASSVGQGNEKLFF. CDR3 bases: TGTGCCAGCAGCGTAGGACAGGGTAATGAAAAACTGTTTTTT.

The chain couples TRBV6-6 to TRBJ2-5, with D tentatively TRBD1 (6 bases). The V end lost 6 bases, the J end lost 1 base, and 15 bases lay between the germline ends. CDR3 length: 15 residues. Looked up from germline, CDR1 is MNHNY and CDR2 is SVGAGI (reference sequence). The CDR3 protein is CASRLGWGLQETQYF. The CDR3 DNA reads as TGTGCCAGCAGGTTAGGTTGGGGGCTCCAAGAGACCCAGTACTTC.

The rearrangement links TRBV5-1 to TRBJ2-2, with unresolved D. CDR3 length equals 15 residues. Germline CDR1 reads SGHRS; CDR2 reads YFSETQ. V was clipped by 5 bases and J by 2 bases, with 13 bases between them. CDR3 DNA sequence: TGCGCCAGCAGAAGGCAGCCCGAAAACACCGGGGAGCTGTTTTTT. This encodes CASRRQPENTGELFF.

This chain joins TRBV10-3 and TRBJ2-7; no firm D call. The CDR3 has 13 residues. V lost 0 bases and J lost 6, with 9 bases in between. In germline, CDR1 is ENHRY, CDR2 SYGVKD. The CDR3 DNA is TGTGCCATCAGTGAGTCGGGCATCCCCGAGCAGTACTTC. Residues: CAISESGIPEQYF.

The chain employs TRBV29-1 and TRBJ1-1; 8 bases agree with TRBD1. Germline-derived CDR1 and CDR2 are SQVTM and ANQGSEA. This CDR3 contains 13 residues. V dropped 8 bases and J dropped 4; count of bases not matched to a gene: 9. CDR3 nucleotides: TGCAGCATTAGAAAGACAGGGGTCACTGAAGCTTTCTTT. It encodes CSIRKTGVTEAFF.

This clone was counted a single time. The chain uses TRBV5-1 and TRBJ2-5; D gene ambiguous. Trimming took 3 bases from V and 1 from J, leaving 7 bases between them. The CDR3 has 13 amino acids. Germline CDR1 reads SGHRS; CDR2 reads YFSETQ. The CDR3 protein is CASSSPPQETQYF. The CDR3 coding sequence is TGCGCCAGCAGCTCCCCGCCCCAAGAGACCCAGTACTTC.

The V call is TRBV28, the J call TRBJ1-5, with 10 bases that match TRBD1. Germline V gene sequence: CDR1 MDHEN, CDR2 SYDVKM. The CDR3 totals 14 residues. After removal of 3 bases from V and 8 bases from J, the junction contained 4 bases not matched to a gene. CDR3 residues: CASSFGTGDKPQHF. The CDR3 DNA is TGTGCCAGCAGTTTTGGGACAGGGGATAAGCCCCAGCATTTT.

CDR3 in DNA: TGTGCCAGCAGCCAACAAGGGGCTACCGTACCGAATGAGCAGTTCTTC. Encoded protein: CASSQQGATVPNEQFF. The V and J genes are TRBV7-2 and TRBJ2-1, with TRBD1 as a possible D gene (5 bases). V dropped 5 bases and J dropped 7 bases, with 21 bases sitting between them. CDR1 and CDR2 (germline): SGHTA, FQGNSA. The CDR3 totals 16 residues.

The V gene is TRBV11-2, the J gene TRBJ2-3, with D maybe TRBD1 (5 bases). The V and J ends lost 0 bases and 2 bases respectively, with 9 bases between them. Germline CDR1 and CDR2: SGHAT and FQNNGV. The CDR3 contains 15 residues. CDR3 in amino acids: CASSLDQGITDTQYF. The CDR3 DNA is TGTGCCAGCAGCTTAGATCAGGGCATCACAGATACGCAGTATTTT.

V is TRBV18 and J is TRBJ2-5; no definite D call. Germline-derived CDR1 and CDR2 are KGHSH and LQKENI. This CDR3 has 13 residues. V was clipped by 2 bases and J by 4 bases, with 8 bases between them. CDR3 region: CASSPAAGETQYF. The CDR3 DNA follows: TGTGCCAGCTCACCAGCCGCAGGAGAGACCCAGTACTTC.